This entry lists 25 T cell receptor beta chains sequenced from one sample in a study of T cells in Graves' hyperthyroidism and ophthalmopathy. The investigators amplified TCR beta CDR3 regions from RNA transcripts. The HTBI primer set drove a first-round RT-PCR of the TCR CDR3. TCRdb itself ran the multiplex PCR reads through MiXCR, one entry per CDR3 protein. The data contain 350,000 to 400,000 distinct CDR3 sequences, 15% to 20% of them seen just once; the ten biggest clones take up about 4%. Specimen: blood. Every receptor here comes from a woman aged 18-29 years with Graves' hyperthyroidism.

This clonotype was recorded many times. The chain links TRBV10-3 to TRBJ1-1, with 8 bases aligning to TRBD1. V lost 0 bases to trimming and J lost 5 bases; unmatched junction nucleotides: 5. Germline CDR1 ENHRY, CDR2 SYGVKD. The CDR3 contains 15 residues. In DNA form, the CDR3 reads TGTGCCATCAGTGAGTCCAGGACAGGGACGACTGAAGCTTTCTTT. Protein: CAISESRTGTTEAFF.

The CDR3 loop is CASRDAGGLAEAFF. In nucleotides, the CDR3 is TGTGCCAGCAGAGACGCCGGGGGGCTCGCTGAAGCTTTCTTT. The genes are TRBV6-1 and TRBJ1-1; maybe TRBD1 (6 bases). CDR1 MNHNS and CDR2 SASEGT come from the germline V gene. V lost 6 bases, J lost 6 bases, and 17 bases lay in between. CDR3 length equals 14 residues.

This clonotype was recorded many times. The CDR3: CSAVTSSSSQETQYF. The CDR3 DNA sequence: TGCAGTGCTGTTACTAGTAGTAGTAGTCAAGAGACCCAGTACTTC. V usage is TRBV20-1 and J usage is TRBJ2-5; TRBD2 might be the D (5 bases). The CDR3 extends over 15 amino acids. Trimming stripped 5 bases from V and 2 bases from J, with 18 bases between. Germline V gene sequence: CDR1 DFQATT, CDR2 SNEGSKA (reference sequence).

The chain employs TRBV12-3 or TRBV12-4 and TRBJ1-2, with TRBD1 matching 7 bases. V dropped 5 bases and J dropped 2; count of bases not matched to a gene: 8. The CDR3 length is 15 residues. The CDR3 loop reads CASSPPRTGNYGYTF. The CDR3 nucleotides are TGTGCCAGCAGTCCTCCTCGGACAGGAAACTATGGCTACACCTTC.

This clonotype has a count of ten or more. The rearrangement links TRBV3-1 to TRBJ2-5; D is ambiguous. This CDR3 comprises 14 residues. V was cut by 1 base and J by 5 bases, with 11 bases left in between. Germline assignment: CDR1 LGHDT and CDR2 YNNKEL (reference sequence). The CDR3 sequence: CASSQGAGSETQYF. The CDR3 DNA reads TGTGCCAGCAGCCAAGGCGCTGGATCGGAGACCCAGTACTTC.

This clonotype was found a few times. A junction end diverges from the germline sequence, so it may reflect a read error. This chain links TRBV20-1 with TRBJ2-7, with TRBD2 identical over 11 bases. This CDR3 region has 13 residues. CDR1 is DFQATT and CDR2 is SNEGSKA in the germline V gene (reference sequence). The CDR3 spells CSARTSGSYERYF. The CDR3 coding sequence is TGCAGTGCACGGACTAGCGGGTCCTACGAGCGGTACTTC.

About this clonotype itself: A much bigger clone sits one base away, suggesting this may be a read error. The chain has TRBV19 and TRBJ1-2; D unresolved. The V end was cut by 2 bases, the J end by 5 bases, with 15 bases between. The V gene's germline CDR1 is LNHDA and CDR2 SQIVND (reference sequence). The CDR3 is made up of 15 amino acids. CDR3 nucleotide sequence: TGTGCCAGTAGTATACCCCACGGGATTCCTTATGGCTACACCTTC. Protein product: CASSIPHGIPYGYTF.

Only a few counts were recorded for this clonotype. The CDR3 sequence: CATAGGAIETQYF. For the CDR3, the DNA is TGTGCCACCGCCGGGGGGGCAATCGAGACCCAGTACTTC. V gene TRBV2 combines with J gene TRBJ2-5; TRBD2 agrees at 8 bases. Germline values: CDR1 SNHLY, CDR2 FYNNEI. The CDR3 length is 13 residues. The V segment lost 10 bases and the J segment 5 bases; nucleotides outside the gene matches: 9.

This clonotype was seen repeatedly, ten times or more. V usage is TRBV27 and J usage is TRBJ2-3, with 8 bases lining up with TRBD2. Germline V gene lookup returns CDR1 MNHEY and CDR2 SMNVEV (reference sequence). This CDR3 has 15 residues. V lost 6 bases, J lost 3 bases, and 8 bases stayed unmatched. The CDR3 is CASSLLGGRTDTQYF. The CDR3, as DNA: TGTGCCAGCAGCCTCCTTGGCGGGAGGACAGATACGCAGTATTTT.

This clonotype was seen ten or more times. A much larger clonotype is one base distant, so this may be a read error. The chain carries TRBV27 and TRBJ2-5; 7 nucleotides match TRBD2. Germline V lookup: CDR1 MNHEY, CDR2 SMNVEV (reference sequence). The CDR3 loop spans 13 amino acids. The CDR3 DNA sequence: TGTGCCAGCAGTGGGGGGGGTGGAGAGACCAAGTACTTC. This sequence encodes CASSGGGGETKYF.

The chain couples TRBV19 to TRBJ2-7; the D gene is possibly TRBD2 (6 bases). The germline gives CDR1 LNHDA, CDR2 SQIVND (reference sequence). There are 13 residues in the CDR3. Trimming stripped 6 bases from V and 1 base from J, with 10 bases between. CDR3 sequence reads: CASRRDLSYEQYF. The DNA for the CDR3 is TGTGCCAGTAGGAGGGACTTATCCTACGAGCAGTACTTC.

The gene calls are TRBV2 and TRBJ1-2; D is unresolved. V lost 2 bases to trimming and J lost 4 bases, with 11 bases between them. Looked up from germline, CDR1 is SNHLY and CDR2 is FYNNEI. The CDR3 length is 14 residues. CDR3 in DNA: TGTGCCAGCAGTGAAACGGGGTTCGGCTATGGCTACACCTTC. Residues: CASSETGFGYGYTF.

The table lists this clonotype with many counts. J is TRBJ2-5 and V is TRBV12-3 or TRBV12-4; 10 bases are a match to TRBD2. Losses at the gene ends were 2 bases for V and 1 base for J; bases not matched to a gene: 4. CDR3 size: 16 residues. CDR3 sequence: CASSLPERGGQETQYF. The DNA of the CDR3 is TGTGCCAGCAGTTTACCCGAGCGGGGGGGCCAAGAGACCCAGTACTTC.

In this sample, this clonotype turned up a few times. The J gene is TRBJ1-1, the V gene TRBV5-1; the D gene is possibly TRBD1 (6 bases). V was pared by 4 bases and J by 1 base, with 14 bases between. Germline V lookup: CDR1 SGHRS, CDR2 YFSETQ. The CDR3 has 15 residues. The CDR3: CASSNSPGANTEAFF. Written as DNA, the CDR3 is TGCGCCAGCAGCAACAGCCCAGGGGCGAACACTGAAGCTTTCTTT.

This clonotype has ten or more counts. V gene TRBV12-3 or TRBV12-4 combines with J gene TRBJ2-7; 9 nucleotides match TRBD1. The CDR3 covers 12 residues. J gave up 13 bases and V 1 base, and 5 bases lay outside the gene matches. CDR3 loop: CASSLGVDRGYF. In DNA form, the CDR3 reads TGTGCCAGCAGTTTAGGGGTGGACAGGGGTTACTTC.

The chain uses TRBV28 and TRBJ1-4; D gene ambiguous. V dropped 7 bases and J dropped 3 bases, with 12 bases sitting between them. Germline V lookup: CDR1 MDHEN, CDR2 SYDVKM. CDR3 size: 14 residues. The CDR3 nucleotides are TGTGCCAGCACCTTGGAGGGAGCTAATGAAAAACTGTTTTTT. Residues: CASTLEGANEKLFF. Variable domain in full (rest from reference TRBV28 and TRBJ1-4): DVKVTQSSRYLVKRTGEKVFLECVQDMDHENMFWYRQDPGLGLRLIYFSYDVKMKEKGDIPEGYSVSREKKERFSLILESASTNQTSMYLCASTLEGANEKLFFGSGTQLSVL.

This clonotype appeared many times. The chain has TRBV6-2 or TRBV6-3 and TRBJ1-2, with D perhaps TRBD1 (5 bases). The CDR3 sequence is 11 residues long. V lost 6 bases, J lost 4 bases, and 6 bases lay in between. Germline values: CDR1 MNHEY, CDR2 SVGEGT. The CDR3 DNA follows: TGTGCCAGCAGGAGGGGCTATGGCTACACCTTC. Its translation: CASRRGYGYTF.

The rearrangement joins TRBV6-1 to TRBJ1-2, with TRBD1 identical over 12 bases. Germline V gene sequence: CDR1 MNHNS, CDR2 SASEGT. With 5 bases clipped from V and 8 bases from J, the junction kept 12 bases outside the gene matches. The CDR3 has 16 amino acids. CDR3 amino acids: CASSPLVGQGARGYTF. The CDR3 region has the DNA TGTGCCAGCAGTCCTCTAGTGGGACAGGGGGCGCGAGGCTACACCTTC.

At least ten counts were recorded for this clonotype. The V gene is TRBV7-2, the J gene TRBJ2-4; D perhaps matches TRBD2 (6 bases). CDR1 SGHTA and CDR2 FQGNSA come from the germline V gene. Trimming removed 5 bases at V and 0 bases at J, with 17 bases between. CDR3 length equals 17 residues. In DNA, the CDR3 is TGTGCCAGCAGCACTCCCAGCAGGCGGGGAGCCAAAAACATTCAGTACTTC. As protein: CASSTPSRRGAKNIQYF.

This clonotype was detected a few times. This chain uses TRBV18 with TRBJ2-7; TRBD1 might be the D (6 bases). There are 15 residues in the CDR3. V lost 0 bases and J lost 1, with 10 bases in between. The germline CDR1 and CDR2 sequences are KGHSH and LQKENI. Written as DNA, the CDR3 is TGTGCCAGCTCACCACCGAACAGGGCTTCCTACGAGCAGTACTTC. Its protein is CASSPPNRASYEQYF.

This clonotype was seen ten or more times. In nucleotides, the CDR3 is TGTGCCAGCAGCTCTTACCGGGGACAGGGTTTTACTGAAGCTTTCTTT. Translated, it gives CASSSYRGQGFTEAFF. V usage is TRBV9 and J usage is TRBJ1-1; 9 nucleotides match TRBD1. V trimming: 4 bases; J trimming: 5 bases; junction bases outside the gene matches: 12. The CDR3 runs 16 residues. Germline CDR1 SGDLS, CDR2 YYNGEE.

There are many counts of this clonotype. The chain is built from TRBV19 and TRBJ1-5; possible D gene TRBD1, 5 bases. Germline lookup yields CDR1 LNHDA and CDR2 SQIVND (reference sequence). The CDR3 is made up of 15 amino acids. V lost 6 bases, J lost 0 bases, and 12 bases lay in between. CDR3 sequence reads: CASSRGTYSNQPQHF. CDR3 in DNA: TGTGCCAGTAGCCGCGGGACTTATAGCAATCAGCCCCAGCATTTT.

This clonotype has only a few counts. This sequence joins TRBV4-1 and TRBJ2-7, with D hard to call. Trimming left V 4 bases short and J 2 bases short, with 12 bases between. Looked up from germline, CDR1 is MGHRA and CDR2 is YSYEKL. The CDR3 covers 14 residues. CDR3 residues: CASSLQPLTYEQYF. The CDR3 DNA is TGCGCCAGCAGCCTCCAGCCTTTGACCTACGAGCAGTACTTC.

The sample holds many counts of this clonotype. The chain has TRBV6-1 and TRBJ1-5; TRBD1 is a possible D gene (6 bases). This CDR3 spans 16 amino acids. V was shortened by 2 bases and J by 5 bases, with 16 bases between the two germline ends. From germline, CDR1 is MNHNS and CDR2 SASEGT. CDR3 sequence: CASSENPLGGHQPQHF. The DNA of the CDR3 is TGTGCCAGCAGTGAAAATCCTCTGGGGGGGCATCAGCCCCAGCATTTT.

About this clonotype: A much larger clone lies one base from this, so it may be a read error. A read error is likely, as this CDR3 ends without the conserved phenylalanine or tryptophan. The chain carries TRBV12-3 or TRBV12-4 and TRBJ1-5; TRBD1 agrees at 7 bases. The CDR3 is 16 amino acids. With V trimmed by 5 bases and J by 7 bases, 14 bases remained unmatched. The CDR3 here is CASSPRSGGSVQPQHL. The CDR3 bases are TGTGCCAGCAGTCCGAGGTCAGGGGGTTCCGTCCAGCCCCAGCATTTG.